The 17 T cell receptor beta chains below were found in one sample sequenced in a study of T cells after yellow fever vaccination. In TCRdb, the 5' RACE reads were re-called with MiXCR into one record per CDR3 protein. In the table there are 300,000 to 350,000 distinct CDR3 sequences, around 4.5% of which are singletons. The sequencing used PBMCs, collected 15 days after the yellow fever booster vaccination. The receptors derive from a man between 18 and 29 years old who received the YFV17D yellow fever vaccine.

This clonotype was counted ten times or more. V and J are TRBV5-1 and TRBJ2-1, with D maybe TRBD2 (5 bases). Germline lookup yields CDR1 SGHRS and CDR2 YFSETQ. Trimming shortened V by 5 bases and J by 5 bases, and 26 bases separated the two germline ends. The CDR3 loop spans 18 amino acids. CDR3 protein: CASSKEGLSGGSHNEQFF. In DNA, the CDR3 is TGCGCCAGCAGTAAAGAGGGCCTCAGTGGTGGATCCCACAATGAGCAGTTCTTC. Complete variable domain (other parts from reference TRBV5-1 and TRBJ2-1): KAGVTQTPRYLIKTRGQQVTLSCSPISGHRSVSWYQQTPGQGLQFLFEYFSETQRNKGNFPGRFSGRQFSNSRSEMNVSTLELGDSALYLCASSKEGLSGGSHNEQFFGPGTRLTVL.

The V and J genes are TRBV4-2 and TRBJ2-5; D is perhaps TRBD1 or TRBD2 (6 bases each). V lost 1 base and J 1 base, leaving 13 bases between the germline ends. The CDR3 consists of 16 residues. Germline V gene data show CDR1 as LGHNA and CDR2 as YNFKEQ. This CDR3 reads CASSQGRGAIQETQYF. As DNA, the CDR3 is TGTGCCAGCAGCCAAGGAAGGGGGGCCATCCAAGAGACCCAGTACTTC.

This clonotype was seen a few times. J is TRBJ2-7 and V is TRBV29-1; 8 bases map to TRBD1. The CDR3 totals 11 residues. The germline V gene encodes CDR1 SQVTM and CDR2 ANQGSEA. V lost 4 bases, J lost 6 bases, and 2 bases stayed unmatched. The CDR3 region has the DNA TGCAGCGTTGTGGGACAGGCCGAGCAGTACTTC. This gives the protein CSVVGQAEQYF.

The chain combines TRBV7-6 with TRBJ1-1; 7 nucleotides align to TRBD1. The CDR3 loop spans 13 amino acids. The germline CDR1 and CDR2 sequences are SGHVS and FNYEAQ. The V segment lost 5 bases and the J segment 4 bases; nucleotides outside the gene matches: 4. The CDR3 is CASSRTGSTEAFF. For the CDR3, the DNA is TGTGCCAGCAGCAGGACAGGTTCCACTGAAGCTTTCTTT.

This clonotype was counted ten times or more. The rearrangement uses TRBV11-2 and TRBJ2-5, with 9 bases lining up with TRBD2. V was clipped by 5 bases and J by 5 bases; unmatched bases: 6. The CDR3 is 14 amino acids. CDR1 is SGHAT and CDR2 is FQNNGV in the germline V gene. CDR3 in amino acids: CASSPGTSWETQYF. The CDR3 DNA follows: TGTGCCAGCAGCCCAGGGACTAGCTGGGAGACCCAGTACTTC. The full variable domain, in which reference TRBV11-2 and TRBJ2-5 provide the parts outside the CDR3, is EAGVAQSPRYKIIEKRQSVAFWCNPISGHATLYWYQQILGQGPKLLIQFQNNGVVDDSQLPKDRFSAERLKGVDSTLKIQPAKLEDSAVYLCASSPGTSWETQYFGPGTRLLVL.

This clonotype was recorded at least ten times. The genes are TRBV12-3 or TRBV12-4 and TRBJ2-7; TRBD1 might be the D (6 bases). Trimming left V 5 bases short and J 0 bases short, with 11 bases between. CDR3 length: 14 residues. CDR3 DNA sequence: TGTGCCAGCAGTCCCAGGGGTACCTCCTACGAGCAGTACTTC. Translated: CASSPRGTSYEQYF.

A remark on this clonotype: A much more abundant neighbour one base away suggests this may be a read error. The V gene is TRBV20-1, the J gene TRBJ2-1, with D perhaps matching TRBD1 or TRBD2 (5 bases each). This CDR3 comprises 14 residues. From germline, CDR1 is DFQATT and CDR2 SNEGSKA (reference sequence). The V end was cut by 0 bases, the J end by 10 bases, with 16 bases between. The CDR3 loop reads CSARETTLRGEQFF. The CDR3, as DNA: TGCAGTGCTAGAGAGACTACCCTGAGGGGAGAGCAGTTCTTC.

This clonotype came up a few times. The V gene is TRBV20-1, the J gene TRBJ1-2; D unresolved. CDR1 is DFQATT and CDR2 is SNEGSKA in the germline V gene (reference sequence). This CDR3 comprises 12 residues. V shed 4 bases and J shed 3 bases, with 9 bases lying between them. The CDR3 loop is CSATRGDYGYTF. The CDR3 DNA sequence: TGCAGTGCTACCCGGGGAGACTATGGCTACACCTTC.

The chain is built from TRBV5-6 and TRBJ1-1, with 7 positions matching TRBD1. After removal of 0 bases from V and 7 bases from J, the junction contained 3 bases not matched to a gene. Germline loops: CDR1 SGHDT, CDR2 YYEEEE. The CDR3 has 13 residues. The CDR3 reads CASSLEQGFEAFF. The CDR3 nucleotides read TGTGCCAGCAGCTTGGAACAGGGGTTTGAAGCTTTCTTT.

This clonotype was counted many times. Written as DNA, the CDR3 is TGTGCCAGCAGCTTCGTCACCGGGGAGCTGTTTTTT. It translates to CASSFVTGELFF. The rearrangement links TRBV7-8 to TRBJ2-2; no clear D. The CDR3 sequence is 12 residues long. V was cut by 3 bases and J by 4 bases, with 3 bases left in between. Germline CDR1 and CDR2: SGHVS and FQNEAQ.

The CDR3 loop reads CASSQTGTGEETQYF. CDR3 coding DNA: TGTGCCAGCAGCCAAACCGGGACAGGGGAAGAGACCCAGTACTTC. V and J are TRBV7-9 and TRBJ2-5; 10 nucleotides agree with TRBD1. J gave up 3 bases and V 5 bases, and 6 bases lay outside the gene matches. This CDR3 contains 15 residues. Germline CDR1 and CDR2: SEHNR and FQNEAQ (reference sequence).

This rearrangement joins TRBV4-1 to TRBJ2-7; D may be TRBD2 (6 bases). Germline V gene sequence: CDR1 MGHRA, CDR2 YSYEKL. This CDR3 has 14 residues. V lost 1 base and J 3 bases, leaving 10 bases between the germline ends. Here the CDR3 DNA reads TGCGCCAGCAGCCAAGCGGTGGGGGGCTACGAGCAGTACGTC. Translated: CASSQAVGGYEQYV.

This clonotype was seen at least ten times. The V call is TRBV12-3 or TRBV12-4, the J call TRBJ2-4; D tentatively reads TRBD1 or TRBD2 (5 bases each). CDR3 length equals 14 residues. V shed 7 bases and J shed 0 bases, with 10 bases lying between them. CDR3 region: CASNPGTAKNIQYF. CDR3 sequence (DNA): TGTGCCAGCAACCCCGGGACAGCCAAAAACATTCAGTACTTC.

This clonotype was detected many times. This chain links TRBV29-1 with TRBJ2-2; D is tentatively TRBD1 or TRBD2 (5 bases each). Germline V gene data show CDR1 as SQVTM and CDR2 as ANQGSEA. V lost 6 bases to trimming and J lost 4 bases, with 15 bases between them. The CDR3 has 14 residues. The CDR3 nucleotides are TGCAGCGTCCTGGAGACCGGGGCCACCGGGGAGCTGTTTTTT. It specifies CSVLETGATGELFF.

This clonotype occurred many times. The genes are TRBV7-6 and TRBJ2-1, with 9 bases identical to TRBD1. From germline, CDR1 is SGHVS and CDR2 FNYEAQ. V dropped 4 bases and J dropped 4; count of bases not matched to a gene: 5. The CDR3 is 15 amino acids. This chain's CDR3 is CASSSTQGAYNEQFF. The CDR3 DNA is TGTGCCAGCAGCTCCACACAGGGGGCATACAATGAGCAGTTCTTC.

This clonotype was detected only a few times. V usage is TRBV19 and J usage is TRBJ1-5, with a tentative D call TRBD1 (6 bases). Trimming removed 7 bases from V and 6 bases from J, with 19 bases in between. This CDR3 contains 15 residues. Germline V gene lookup returns CDR1 LNHDA and CDR2 SQIVND (reference sequence). CDR3 DNA sequence: TGTGCCAGTACCTCGTTCGGGGGCCAGGGTCAGCCCCAGCATTTT. This encodes CASTSFGGQGQPQHF.

This clonotype occurred many times. This chain links TRBV11-2 with TRBJ2-3, with TRBD2 matching 9 bases. CDR1 SGHAT and CDR2 FQNNGV come from the germline V gene. The CDR3 is 14 residues long. Losses at the gene ends were 10 bases for V and 1 base for J; bases not matched to a gene: 6. The CDR3 sequence: CATWTSEGTDTQYF. CDR3 DNA sequence: TGTGCCACATGGACTAGCGAAGGCACAGATACGCAGTATTTT. Full variable domain (missing parts from reference TRBV11-2 and TRBJ2-3): EAGVAQSPRYKIIEKRQSVAFWCNPISGHATLYWYQQILGQGPKLLIQFQNNGVVDDSQLPKDRFSAERLKGVDSTLKIQPAKLEDSAVYLCATWTSEGTDTQYFGPGTRLTVL.